This record looks at one T cell receptor (beta chain) sequence and its context. This sample also contains other DNA sequences that code for the same CDR3. Germline-derived CDR1 and CDR2 are LNHDA and SQIVND (reference sequence). V was clipped by 4 bases and J by 4 bases; unmatched bases: 4. The CDR3 length is 14 residues. The sample belongs to a study of shared clonotypes between healthy human individuals. The wider study: The study used three CD4 naive, three CD4 memory, two CD8 naive and one CD8 memory plate per donor.

The data were produced by immunoSEQ multiplex PCR, yet TCRdb's version contains in-frame clones alone and is incomplete. The table lists roughly 2 million clones, 85% to 95% of them singletons. The rearrangement links TRBV19 to TRBJ1-5, with 7 nucleotides matching TRBD1. The sequence came from a man younger than 35 in good health. Sequencing was performed on naive CD4+ T cells sorted from blood. This sample's subset: CD45RA+ positively selected. CDR3 sequence: CASSTYRGNQPQHF. The CDR3 DNA follows: TGTGCCAGTAGTACCTACAGGGGAAATCAGCCCCAGCATTTT.